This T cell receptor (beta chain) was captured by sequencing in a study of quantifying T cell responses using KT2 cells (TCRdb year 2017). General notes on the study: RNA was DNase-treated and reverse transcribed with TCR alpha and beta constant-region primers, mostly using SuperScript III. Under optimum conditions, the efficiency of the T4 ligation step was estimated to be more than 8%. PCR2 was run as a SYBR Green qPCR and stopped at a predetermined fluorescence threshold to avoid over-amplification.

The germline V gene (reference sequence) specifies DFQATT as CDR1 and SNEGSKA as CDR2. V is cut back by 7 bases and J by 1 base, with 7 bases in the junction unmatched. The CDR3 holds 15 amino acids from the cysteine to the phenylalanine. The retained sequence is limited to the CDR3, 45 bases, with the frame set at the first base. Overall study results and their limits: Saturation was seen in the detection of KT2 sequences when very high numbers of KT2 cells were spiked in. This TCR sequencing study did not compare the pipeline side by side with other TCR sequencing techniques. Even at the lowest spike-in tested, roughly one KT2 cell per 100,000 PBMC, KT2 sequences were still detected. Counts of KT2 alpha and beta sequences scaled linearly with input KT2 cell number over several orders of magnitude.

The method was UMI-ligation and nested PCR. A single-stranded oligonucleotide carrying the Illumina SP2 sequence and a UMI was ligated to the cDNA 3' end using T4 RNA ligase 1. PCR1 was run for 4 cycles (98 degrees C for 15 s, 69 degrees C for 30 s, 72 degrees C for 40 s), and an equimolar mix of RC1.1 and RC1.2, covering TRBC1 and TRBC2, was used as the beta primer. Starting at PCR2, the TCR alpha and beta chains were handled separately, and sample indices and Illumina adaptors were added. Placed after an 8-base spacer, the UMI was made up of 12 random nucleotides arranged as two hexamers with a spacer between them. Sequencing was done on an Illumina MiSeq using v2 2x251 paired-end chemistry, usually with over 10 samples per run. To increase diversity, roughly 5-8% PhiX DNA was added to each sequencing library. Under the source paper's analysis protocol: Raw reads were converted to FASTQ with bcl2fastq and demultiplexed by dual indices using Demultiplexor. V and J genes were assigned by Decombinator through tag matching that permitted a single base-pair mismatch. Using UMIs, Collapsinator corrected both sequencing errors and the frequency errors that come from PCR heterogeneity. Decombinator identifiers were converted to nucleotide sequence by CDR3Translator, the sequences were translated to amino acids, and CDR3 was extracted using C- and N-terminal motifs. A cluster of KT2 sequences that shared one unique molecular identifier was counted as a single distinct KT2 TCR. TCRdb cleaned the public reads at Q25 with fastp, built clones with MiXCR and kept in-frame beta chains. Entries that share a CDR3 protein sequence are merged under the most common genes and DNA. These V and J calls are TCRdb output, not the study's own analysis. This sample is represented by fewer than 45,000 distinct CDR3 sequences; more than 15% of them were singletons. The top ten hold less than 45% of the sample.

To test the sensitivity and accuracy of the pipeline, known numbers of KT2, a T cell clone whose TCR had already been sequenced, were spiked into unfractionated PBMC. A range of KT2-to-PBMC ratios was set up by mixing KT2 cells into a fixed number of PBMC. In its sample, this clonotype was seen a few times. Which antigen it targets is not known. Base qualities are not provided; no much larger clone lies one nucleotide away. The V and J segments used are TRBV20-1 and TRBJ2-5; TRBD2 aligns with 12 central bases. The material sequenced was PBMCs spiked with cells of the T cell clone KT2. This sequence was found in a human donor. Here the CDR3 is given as CSGLAGVRTQETQYF. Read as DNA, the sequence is TGCAGTGGACTAGCGGGGGTTAGAACCCAAGAGACCCAGTACTTC.